This paragraph reports one TCR beta chain. The target antigen is unknown. The record originates from a study of PD-1 blockade in mismatch repair-deficient tumors. Study-level information: Patients had approximately 12 mismatch repair-deficient cancer types and were previously treated and progressing. Study-wide points: Tumor-resident clones, often absent from pretreatment blood, expanded after pembrolizumab and then contracted.

This CDR3 spans 12 amino acids. Germline assignment: CDR1 MNHNS and CDR2 SASEGT. The V segment lost 6 bases and the J segment 5 bases; nucleotides outside the gene matches: 2. Every patient had mismatch repair deficiency by PCR or immunohistochemistry. Data came from immunoSEQ multiplex PCR; TCRdb stores just in-frame clones and leaves some out. Of 39,000 or so clones in the sample, approximately 80% were seen once. The receptor comes from an adult with mismatch repair-deficient cancer. The sequencing here drew on PBMCs, taken about 40 weeks after starting pembrolizumab. The chain recombines TRBV6-1 with TRBJ2-5, with 8 bases aligning to TRBD1. CDR3 bases: TGTGCCAGCAGGACAGGGGACGAGACCCAGTACTTC. The encoded protein is CASRTGDETQYF.